This TCR beta chain derives from a study of Ad26.COV2.S vaccination and SARS-CoV-2 variants. As for the study in general: Donor was one of the participants in the Ad26.COV2.S arm of the COV1001 trial. The vaccine Ad26.COV2.S was put into the muscle once, or twice with 56 days between.

Specified treatment: approximately 18 received Ad26.COV2.S at low or high dose, single or two shots; roughly five received placebo; per-sample allocation not given. At day 63 after the first vaccine or placebo injection, samples were drawn. Within Boston, the person who donated was an adult of 18-55 years. Germline V CDR1 and CDR2: ENHRY, SYGVKD. The CDR3 sequence is 14 residues long. V lost 2 bases, J lost 0 bases, and 5 bases lay in between. The assay was immunoSEQ multiplex PCR, and TCRdb's table has in-frame clones only and misses some. The sample lists about half a million clones; about 88% were seen once.

The chain combines TRBV10-3 with TRBJ1-3, with D unresolved. Sequences were derived from peripheral blood, sampled in a trial of Ad26.COV2.S vaccine versus placebo. This receptor was identified in a person between 18 and 59 years old who received the Ad26.COV2.S COVID-19 vaccine or a placebo. CDR3 sequence: CAISEADSGNTIYF. CDR3 DNA: TGTGCCATCAGTGAGGCCGACTCTGGAAACACCATATATTTT.